This entry concerns a single T cell receptor beta chain. The antigen is undetermined. This specimen comes from a study of siplizumab effects on memory and regulatory T cells. Study-wide findings and caveats: Siplizumab produced a significant drop in alloreactive sequences attributable to unstimulated CD4+ memory cells. Sequences below about 10^-5 frequency were poorly captured, and few alloreactive clones mapped to unstimulated subsets. Memory cells seemed less diverse than naive T cells, which seemed major alloresponse contributors.

The CDR3 extends over 16 amino acids. It was roughly 99,000 TCR templates that were assayed per sample. TCRdb's table, derived via immunoSEQ multiplex PCR, lists solely in-frame clones and lacks some. Here the sample spans approximately 120,000 clones, just under 95% being singletons. The sequenced sample consisted of non-Treg CD4+ T cells sorted from blood. The rearrangement uses TRBV21-1 and TRBJ2-5; the table's D call of TRBD2 was not tested on the DNA. TRBV21-1 is deemed a pseudogene. The clonotype originates from a human donor in good health. The CDR3 is CASSKGRGDPQETQYF. CDR3 nucleotides: TGTGCCAGCAGCAAAGGTCGGGGGGATCCCCAAGAGACCCAGTACTTC.